This TCR beta chain comes out of a study of shared clonotypes between healthy human individuals. Study-level background: Each donor contributed plates that comprised three CD4 naive, three CD4 memory, two CD8 naive and one CD8 memory.

TCRdb's table, derived via immunoSEQ multiplex PCR, lists solely in-frame clones and lacks some. The sample yields about 2 million clones, around 95% seen once. Worth noting for this clone: Antigen: not known.

Trimming removed 0 bases at V and 2 bases at J, with 6 bases between. The length of the CDR3 is 14 residues. The germline gives CDR1 SGDLS, CDR2 YYNGEE. General study findings and limits: The low donor count limited represented genetic and exposure-history diversity. Read depth was anticipated to influence clonotype sharing among donors.

The material sequenced was naive CD4+ T cells sorted from blood. The subset: CD45RA+ positively selected. The origin of this receptor is a man between 18 and 35 years old in good health. J is TRBJ1-3 and V is TRBV9; D uncertain. The CDR3 coding sequence is TGTGCCAGCAGCGTAGCTAGTGCTGGAAACACCATATATTTT. The encoded protein is CASSVASAGNTIYF.